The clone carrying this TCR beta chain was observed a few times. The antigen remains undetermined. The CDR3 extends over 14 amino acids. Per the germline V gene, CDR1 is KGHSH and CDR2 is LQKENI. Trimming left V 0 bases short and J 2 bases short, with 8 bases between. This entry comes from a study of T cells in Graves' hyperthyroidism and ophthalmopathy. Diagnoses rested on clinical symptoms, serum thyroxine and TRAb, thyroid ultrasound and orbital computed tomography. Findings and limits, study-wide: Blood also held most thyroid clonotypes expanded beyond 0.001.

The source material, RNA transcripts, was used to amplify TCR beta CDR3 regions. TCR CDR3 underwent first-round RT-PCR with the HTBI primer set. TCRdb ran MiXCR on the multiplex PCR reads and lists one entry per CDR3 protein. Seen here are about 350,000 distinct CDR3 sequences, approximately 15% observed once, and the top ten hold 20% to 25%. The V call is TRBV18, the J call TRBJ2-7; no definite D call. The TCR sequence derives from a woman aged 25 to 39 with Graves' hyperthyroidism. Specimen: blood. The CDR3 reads CASSPPIPTYEQYF. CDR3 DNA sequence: TGTGCCAGCTCACCACCGATCCCGACCTACGAGCAGTACTTC.